This T cell receptor beta chain came from a study of response to subunit inactivated influenza vaccine. In TCRdb, the RT-PCR reads were re-called with MiXCR into one record per CDR3 protein. The data hold 400,000 to 650,000 distinct CDR3 sequences, with approximately 6.9% observed a single time. Deletions cut 8 bases from V and 2 bases from J, with 13 bases between. CDR3 length: 13 residues. Findings and limits, study-wide: Researchers suggested that each seasonal influenza vaccination recruits few new T cells.

This clonotype has at least ten counts. What it binds is unknown. The source material was PBMCs from blood, sampled approximately 25 months after vaccination. This TCR came from a man aged 50 to 69 who received an inactivated influenza vaccine. The chain employs TRBV12-3 or TRBV12-4 and TRBJ2-7; D not certain. CDR3 loop: CASSRHEAYEQYF. In nucleotides, the CDR3 is TGTGCCAGCTCCCGGCACGAGGCCTACGAGCAGTACTTC.